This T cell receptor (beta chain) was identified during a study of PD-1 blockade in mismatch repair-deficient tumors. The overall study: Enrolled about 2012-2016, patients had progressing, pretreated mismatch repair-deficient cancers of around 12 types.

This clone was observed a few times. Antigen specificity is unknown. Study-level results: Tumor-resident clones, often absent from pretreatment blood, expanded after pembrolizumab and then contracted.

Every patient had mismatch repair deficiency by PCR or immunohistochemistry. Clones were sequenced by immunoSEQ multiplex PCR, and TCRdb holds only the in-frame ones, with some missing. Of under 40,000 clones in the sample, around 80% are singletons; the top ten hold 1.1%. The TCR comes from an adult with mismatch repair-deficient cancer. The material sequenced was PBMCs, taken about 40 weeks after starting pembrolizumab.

This chain's CDR3 is CASSLSGRFEEQYF. CDR3 nucleotide sequence: TGTGCCAGCAGCCTTAGCGGGAGGTTCGAGGAGCAGTACTTC. This rearrangement joins TRBV6-5 to TRBJ2-7, with TRBD2 matching over 10 bases. Germline V lookup: CDR1 MNHEY, CDR2 SVGAGI. This CDR3 comprises 14 residues. V lost 6 bases, J lost 7 bases, and 9 bases stayed unmatched.